The 12 T cell receptor beta chains given below trace back to one sample, sequenced in a study of Ad26.COV2.S vaccination and SARS-CoV-2 variants. Documented treatment: roughly 18 received Ad26.COV2.S at low or high dose, single or two shots; roughly five received placebo; per-sample allocation not given. Sample collection was performed on day 63 after the first vaccine or placebo injection. The assay was immunoSEQ multiplex PCR, and TCRdb's table has in-frame clones only and misses some. The table has a few hundred thousand clones, roughly 90% seen once. Here the sequenced sample was peripheral blood, taken in a trial of Ad26.COV2.S vaccine versus placebo. These receptor sequences come from a person aged 18 to 59 who received the Ad26.COV2.S COVID-19 vaccine or a placebo.

The rearrangement links TRBV27 to TRBJ1-2; D may be TRBD1 (5 bases). V shed 3 bases and J shed 9 bases, with 14 bases lying between them. The CDR3 length is 13 residues. CDR1 is MNHEY and CDR2 is SMNVEV in the germline V gene (reference sequence). Here the CDR3 DNA reads TGTGCCAGCAGTTTTGGGGCAGTTTCACGCTACACCTTC. Translating it yields CASSFGAVSRYTF.

This clone was detected once. The V and J genes are TRBV9 and TRBJ2-5; possible D gene TRBD1, 6 bases. V was cut by 3 bases and J by 0 bases, with 6 bases left in between. CDR1 SGDLS and CDR2 YYNGEE come from the germline V gene. The CDR3 is 13 amino acids. The CDR3 loop reads CASSGTDQETQYF. The CDR3 DNA reads TGTGCCAGCAGCGGGACAGACCAAGAGACCCAGTACTTC.

This chain connects TRBV19 to TRBJ2-1; 10 nucleotides match TRBD2. After removal of 3 bases from V and 10 bases from J, the junction contained 6 bases not matched to a gene. The CDR3 extends over 14 amino acids. CDR1 is LNHDA and CDR2 is SQIVND in the germline V gene (reference sequence). CDR3 sequence (DNA): TGTGCCAGTAGTATTGAGCGGGGGGGCCCAGAGCAGTTCTTC. Residues: CASSIERGGPEQFF.

The CDR3 region has the DNA TGTGCCAGCAGGGGCGATTATAGTTACGAGCAGTACTTC. It codes for CASRGDYSYEQYF. The chain recombines TRBV3-1 (or the pseudogene TRBV3-2) with TRBJ2-7; D unresolved. Germline V gene sequence: CDR1 LGHDT, CDR2 YNNKEL (reference sequence). Trimming took off 6 bases at V and 4 bases at J, with 13 bases between the two ends. The CDR3 spans 13 residues.

The J gene is TRBJ1-4, the V gene TRBV7-9, with D unclear. The V gene lost 1 base and the J gene lost 6 bases, with 15 bases spanning the gap. CDR1 is SEHNR and CDR2 is FQNEAQ in the germline V gene (reference sequence). The CDR3 length is 16 residues. The CDR3 protein is CASSLVLAASDEKLFF. The CDR3 DNA reads TGTGCCAGCAGCTTAGTCTTGGCAGCCTCGGATGAAAAACTGTTTTTT.

The chain couples TRBV19 to TRBJ2-7; TRBD2 aligns across 7 bases. Germline V lookup: CDR1 LNHDA, CDR2 SQIVND (reference sequence). The CDR3 extends over 16 amino acids. The J segment lost 6 bases and the V segment lost 3 bases, leaving 14 bases of the junction unmatched. The CDR3 coding sequence is TGTGCCAGTAGTATTGGAAGGGAGCGGGGCCCCGTCGAGCAGTACTTC. Translated, it gives CASSIGRERGPVEQYF. Full variable domain (remainder filled in from reference TRBV19 and TRBJ2-7): DGGITQSPKYLFRKEGQNVTLSCEQNLNHDAMYWYRQDPGQGLRLIYYSQIVNDFQKGDIAEGYSVSREKKESFPLTVTSAQKNPTAFYLCASSIGRERGPVEQYFGPGTRLTVT.

This chain uses TRBV25-1 with TRBJ2-7; 10 positions match TRBD1. Germline loops: CDR1 MGHDK, CDR2 SYGVNS. The CDR3 length is 14 residues. The J segment lost 1 base and the V segment lost 6 bases, leaving 3 bases of the junction unmatched. The DNA of the CDR3 is TGTGCCAGCAGAGGGACAGGGGTTTCCTACGAGCAGTACTTC. This codes for CASRGTGVSYEQYF.

This chain joins TRBV7-9 and TRBJ2-3; 9 positions agree with TRBD1. This CDR3 spans 17 amino acids. Germline CDR1 SEHNR, CDR2 FQNEAQ (reference sequence). V shed 5 bases and J 4 bases; nucleotides not matched to a gene: 13. CDR3 in DNA: TGTGCCAGCAGCATACCAAAACAGGGGGCTCGTCCAGATACGCAGTATTTT. It codes for CASSIPKQGARPDTQYF.

The chain combines TRBV5-1 with TRBJ2-7, with D possibly called TRBD1 or TRBD2 (5 bases each). V lost 4 bases, J lost 3 bases, and 14 bases lay in between. Looked up from germline, CDR1 is SGHRS and CDR2 is YFSETQ. The CDR3 sequence is 14 residues long. The DNA for the CDR3 is TGCGCCAGCAGCGCCGGGACGCTTGGCTACGAGCAGTACTTC. It codes for CASSAGTLGYEQYF.

The chain is built from TRBV7-9 and TRBJ1-1; TRBD1 is a possible D gene (6 bases). Trimming left V 3 bases short and J 0 bases short, with 8 bases between. This CDR3 is 14 amino acids long. The germline gives CDR1 SEHNR, CDR2 FQNEAQ (reference sequence). The CDR3 sequence: CASSFRGLNTEAFF. In DNA form, the CDR3 reads TGTGCCAGCAGCTTCAGGGGCCTGAACACTGAAGCTTTCTTT.

The chain uses TRBV29-1 and TRBJ2-1, with 7 bases aligning to TRBD1. The CDR3 covers 16 residues. V shed 2 bases, J shed 8 bases, and the junction held 15 bases outside the gene matches. Germline lookup yields CDR1 SQVTM and CDR2 ANQGSEA. The CDR3 spells CSVELRGQHSFYEQFF. DNA for the CDR3: TGCAGCGTTGAACTCCGGGGACAGCATTCGTTCTATGAGCAGTTCTTC.

The gene calls are TRBV7-9 and TRBJ1-2; TRBD1 matches at 8 bases. The trim removed 2 bases at V and 4 bases at J, leaving 9 bases unmatched. The CDR3 has 16 amino acids. CDR1 SEHNR and CDR2 FQNEAQ come from the germline V gene (reference sequence). CDR3 in DNA: TGTGCCAGCAGCTTAAGGGGGGCGGACAGGGCCTATGGCTACACCTTC. This codes for CASSLRGADRAYGYTF.